A selection of T cell receptor beta chains follows, all from one sample in a study of Ad26.COV2.S vaccination and SARS-CoV-2 variants. Assay used: immunoSEQ multiplex PCR; TCRdb lists only in-frame clones, some missing. The table has some 400,000 clones, approximately 89% seen once. This sample comprised peripheral blood, obtained in a trial of Ad26.COV2.S vaccine versus placebo. The receptors shown here come from a person aged 18-60 years who received the Ad26.COV2.S COVID-19 vaccine or a placebo. CDR3s include the opening cysteine and the closing phenylalanine or tryptophan. A D gene is named only where the DNA matches it firmly. Clone size appears in some rows only: once, few, many, or a class for an expanded clone.

abundance,d_gene,v_gene,j_gene,CDR3aa,CDR3nt
.,.,TRBV5-6,TRBJ1-1,CASSLEEGLNTEAFF,TGTGCCAGCAGCTTGGAGGAGGGGTTGAACACTGAAGCTTTCTTT
.,.,TRBV7-9,TRBJ1-1,CASSPRGHIPGSTEAFF,TGTGCCAGCAGCCCTAGAGGGCACATCCCGGGGAGCACTGAAGCTTTCTTT
once,.,TRBV7-6,TRBJ2-1,CASSFPAGNEQFF,TGTGCCAGCAGCTTTCCCGCGGGCAATGAGCAGTTCTTC
.,.,TRBV7-3,TRBJ1-1,CASSSNVRVSAFF,TGTGCCAGCAGTTCAAACGTCAGGGTCTCAGCTTTCTTT
.,TRBD2,TRBV5-4,TRBJ2-2,CASSLAGLAGYTGELFF,TGTGCCAGCAGCTTGGCCGGGCTAGCGGGTTACACCGGGGAGCTGTTTTTT
.,.,TRBV6-5,TRBJ1-3,CASNRGIGSGNTIYF,TGTGCCAGCAATAGGGGAATAGGTTCTGGAAACACCATATATTTT
.,TRBD2,TRBV24-1,TRBJ2-2,CATGTSSYTGELFF,TGTGCCACTGGGACTAGCTCCTACACCGGGGAGCTGTTTTTT
.,TRBD1,TRBV2,TRBJ2-4,CASSFGTGVSIQYF,TGTGCCAGCAGCTTCGGGACAGGGGTATCGATTCAGTACTTC
.,.,TRBV7-2,TRBJ1-4,CASSLTSAPVLEKLFF,TGTGCCAGCAGCTTAACGTCGGCCCCAGTTCTCGAAAAACTGTTTTTT
.,TRBD1,TRBV6-6,TRBJ1-3,CASSRTTGVGNTIYF,TGTGCCAGCAGCCGAACGACAGGGGTGGGAAACACCATATATTTT
.,TRBD2,TRBV9,TRBJ2-1,CASSPQASGGPREQFF,TGTGCCAGCAGCCCCCAGGCGTCGGGAGGGCCACGGGAGCAGTTCTTC
.,.,TRBV11-3,TRBJ1-1,CASSFSGSTEAFF,TGTGCCAGCAGCTTTAGCGGGTCCACTGAAGCTTTCTTT
many,TRBD2,TRBV11-2,TRBJ2-7,CASSLAGTRAYEQYF,TGTGCCAGCAGCTTAGCTGGGACTAGAGCCTACGAGCAGTACTTC
.,.,TRBV5-1,TRBJ2-3,CASSSRGDTQYF,TGCGCCAGCAGTTCGAGGGGAGATACGCAGTATTTT
.,TRBD2,TRBV6-5,TRBJ2-3,CASSYAGGTQYF,TGTGCCAGCAGTTACGCGGGAGGAACGCAGTATTTT
.,TRBD1,TRBV5-1,TRBJ1-2,CASSSGQGAHYGYTF,TGCGCCAGCAGCTCCGGACAGGGGGCCCACTATGGCTACACCTTC